This record covers a single TCR beta chain. What it recognizes is unknown. Donors were drawn from the approximately 130-subject validation cohort, separate from the approximately 700-subject first cohort. This CDR3 region has 17 residues. Germline values: CDR1 KGHSH, CDR2 LQKENI. The V and J ends lost 3 bases and 3 bases, in that order; junction bases with no gene match: 8. Method: immunoSEQ multiplex PCR; TCRdb's copy keeps in-frame clones and lacks some. The table has 100,000 to 150,000 clones, around 90% seen once. These data originate in a study of cytomegalovirus exposure and HLA in healthy donors. Findings and limits, study-wide: The study recorded some 160 TCR beta chains that were cytomegalovirus-associated. Most TCRs appeared rarely, but some public TCRs recurred in many donors. In a later analysis, first-cohort TCR clusters were found to tend to co-occur in the 120 or so validation repertoires.

The chain uses TRBV18 and TRBJ2-1; 10 bases fit TRBD2. The specimen was PBMCs. The TCR was taken from a woman in her late teens or twenties in good health and CMV-seronegative. The DNA for the CDR3 is TGTGCCAGCTCACCCCTACCAGCGGGGGGGCTCTACAATGAGCAGTTCTTC. This encodes CASSPLPAGGLYNEQFF.